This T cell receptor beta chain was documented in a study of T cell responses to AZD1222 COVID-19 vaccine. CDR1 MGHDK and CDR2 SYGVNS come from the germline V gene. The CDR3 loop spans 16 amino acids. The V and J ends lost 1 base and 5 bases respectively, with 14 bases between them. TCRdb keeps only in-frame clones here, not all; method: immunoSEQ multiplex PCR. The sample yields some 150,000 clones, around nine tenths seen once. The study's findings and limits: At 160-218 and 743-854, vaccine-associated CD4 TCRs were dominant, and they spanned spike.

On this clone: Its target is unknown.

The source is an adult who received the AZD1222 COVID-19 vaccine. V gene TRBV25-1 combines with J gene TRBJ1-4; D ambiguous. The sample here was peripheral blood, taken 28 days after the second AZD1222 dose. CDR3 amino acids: CASSESGSGRNEKLFF. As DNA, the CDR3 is TGTGCCAGCAGTGAATCAGGATCTGGCAGGAATGAAAAACTGTTTTTT.